This T cell receptor beta chain was obtained from a study of tissue T cells after allogeneic stem cell transplantation. Comment on this clone: Gene names are the mouse ones. Coverage ceases 1 residue before the CDR3 finishes, and the germline J gene fills in the end.

Stated time point: mouse harvest day 7 after allogeneic transplant. Mouse grafts combined 10^7 T-cell-depleted bone marrow cells with 10^6 splenic CD5+ T cells. Germline loops: CDR1 KGHPV, CDR2 FQNQEV (reference sequence). This CDR3 is 13 amino acids long. V shed 5 bases, J shed 4 bases, and the junction held 2 bases outside the gene matches. Profiling relied on immunoSEQ multiplex PCR, and the TCRdb table lists in-frame clones only, not all of them. The data show some 11,000 clones, roughly two fifths seen once. Sequences were obtained from skin. The clonotype originates from a female BALB/c mouse given C57BL/6 T cells with graft-versus-host disease after an allogeneic hematopoietic cell transplant. The V and J genes are TRBV26 and TRBJ1-1, with TRBD1 identical over 9 bases. CDR3 sequence reads: CASSNRGRTEVFF. The part of the CDR3 DNA that was read is TGTGCCAGCAGTAACAGGGGGCGCACAGAAGTCTTC.